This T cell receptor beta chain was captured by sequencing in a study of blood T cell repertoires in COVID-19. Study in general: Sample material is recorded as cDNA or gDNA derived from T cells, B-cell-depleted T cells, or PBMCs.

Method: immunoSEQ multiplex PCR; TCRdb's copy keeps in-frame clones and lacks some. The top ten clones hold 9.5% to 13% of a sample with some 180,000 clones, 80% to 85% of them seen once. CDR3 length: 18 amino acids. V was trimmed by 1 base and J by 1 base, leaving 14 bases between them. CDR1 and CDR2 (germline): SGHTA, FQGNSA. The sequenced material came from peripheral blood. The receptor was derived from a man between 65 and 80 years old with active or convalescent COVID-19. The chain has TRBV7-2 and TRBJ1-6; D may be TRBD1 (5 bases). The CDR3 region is CASSLVAGKTSYNSPLHF. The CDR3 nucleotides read TGTGCCAGCAGCTTAGTGGCAGGGAAGACGTCCTATAATTCACCCCTCCACTTT.